These 12 T cell receptor beta chains were sequenced from one sample in a study of early T cells in non-severe SARS-CoV-2 infection. TCRdb re-derived calls from the 5' RACE reads in MiXCR, one entry per CDR3 protein. The sample lists tens of thousands of distinct CDR3 sequences; 5.5% to 7.5% were seen once. Sequencing was performed on whole blood. Every receptor here comes from an adult who was a healthcare worker with PCR-confirmed SARS-CoV-2 infection or an uninfected control (not recorded which).

This clonotype has at least ten counts. The rearrangement uses TRBV6-1 and TRBJ1-5, with TRBD1 identical over 7 bases. This CDR3 spans 14 amino acids. After removal of 3 bases from V and 6 bases from J, the junction contained 5 bases not matched to a gene. The germline CDR1 and CDR2 sequences are MNHNS and SASEGT. The CDR3 loop is CASSETQGLQPQHF. CDR3 bases: TGTGCCAGCAGTGAGACACAGGGGCTTCAGCCCCAGCATTTT.

Ten or more counts support this clonotype. V gene TRBV6-2 or TRBV6-3 combines with J gene TRBJ2-2; 7 bases agree with TRBD1. The V gene end was trimmed by 6 bases and the J gene end by 5 bases; junction bases not matched to a gene: 3. Germline V CDR1 and CDR2: MNHEY, SVGEGT. This CDR3 has 13 amino acids. CDR3 coding DNA: TGTGCCAGCAGCCAGGGGGAGACCGGGGAGCTGTTTTTT. It specifies CASSQGETGELFF.

This clonotype was seen repeatedly, ten times or more. The chain is built from TRBV9 and TRBJ2-7; TRBD1 is a possible D gene (5 bases). The CDR3 runs 14 residues. Germline lookup yields CDR1 SGDLS and CDR2 YYNGEE. V lost 3 bases and J 6 bases, leaving 16 bases between the germline ends. DNA for the CDR3: TGTGCCAGCAGCGCGGACGGACATAGGACCGAGCAGTACTTC. Residues: CASSADGHRTEQYF.

This clonotype was found many times. The rearrangement uses TRBV5-4 and TRBJ2-5, with D perhaps TRBD1 (5 bases). The germline CDR1 and CDR2 sequences are SGHNT and YYREEE (reference sequence). V lost 5 bases, J lost 5 bases, and 19 bases lay in between. CDR3 length equals 15 residues. The CDR3 region has the DNA TGTGCCAGCAGGTCGAATGTGGGTCAGGGCGAGACCCAGTACTTC. Protein product: CASRSNVGQGETQYF.

This clonotype was found many times. The V and J genes are TRBV5-4 and TRBJ1-2; D ambiguous. In germline, CDR1 is SGHNT, CDR2 YYREEE (reference sequence). V was cut by 0 bases and J by 1 base, with 7 bases left in between. This CDR3 is built from 14 residues. The CDR3 DNA is TGTGCCAGCAGCTTGGCGGGCGTTAACTATGGCTACACCTTC. Translation: CASSLAGVNYGYTF. Complete variable domain (other parts from reference TRBV5-4 and TRBJ1-2): ETGVTQSPTHLIKTRGQQVTLRCSSQSGHNTVSWYQQALGQGPQFIFQYYREEENGRGNFPPRFSGLQFPNYSSELNVNALELDDSALYLCASSLAGVNYGYTFGSGTRLTVV.

This clonotype has ten or more counts. The V and J genes are TRBV7-6 and TRBJ1-1; possibly TRBD1 for D (5 bases). The germline CDR1 and CDR2 sequences are SGHVS and FNYEAQ. V dropped 0 bases and J dropped 5 bases, with 16 bases sitting between them. The CDR3 loop spans 16 amino acids. CDR3 sequence: CASSLAGWGKGTEAFF. In nucleotides, the CDR3 is TGTGCCAGCAGCTTAGCGGGTTGGGGGAAAGGGACTGAAGCTTTCTTT.

This clonotype occurred many times. CDR3: CATSSPGTSYNEQFF. As DNA, the CDR3 is TGTGCCACCAGCAGTCCCGGGACCTCCTACAATGAGCAGTTCTTC. The V call is TRBV15, the J call TRBJ2-1; D may match TRBD1 or TRBD2 (5 bases each). The V and J ends lost 3 bases and 0 bases respectively, with 9 bases between them. CDR3 length: 15 amino acids. CDR1 and CDR2 (germline): LNHNV, YYDKDF (reference sequence).

This clonotype was observed many times. V usage is TRBV10-3 and J usage is TRBJ1-1; unclear D gene. CDR1 is ENHRY and CDR2 is SYGVKD in the germline V gene. The CDR3 is 15 residues long. Trimming left V 4 bases short and J 1 base short, with 13 bases between. CDR3 sequence (DNA): TGTGCCATCAGTGGTGAAGTGGGGAAGAACACTGAAGCTTTCTTT. Translated: CAISGEVGKNTEAFF.

This chain connects TRBV20-1 to TRBJ2-3; 9 bases align to TRBD2. The germline gives CDR1 DFQATT, CDR2 SNEGSKA (reference sequence). Trimming took 6 bases from V and 1 from J; bases not matched to a gene: 5. The CDR3 spans 14 residues. The CDR3 nucleotides are TGCAGTGCGCGGACTAGCGAGGGCACAGATACGCAGTATTTT. Encoded protein: CSARTSEGTDTQYF.

There are many counts of this clonotype. The genes are TRBV3-1 and TRBJ1-6; D gene unclear. V lost 4 bases and J lost 12, with 10 bases in between. The CDR3 loop spans 12 amino acids. Germline CDR1 reads LGHDT; CDR2 reads YNNKEL (reference sequence). CDR3 nucleotides: TGTGCCAGCAGCCTTCCCGGCGGACCCCTCCACTTT. The encoded protein is CASSLPGGPLHF.

This clonotype was found many times. J is TRBJ2-5 and V is TRBV7-9; no clear D gene. The CDR3 runs to 12 residues. V gave up 2 bases and J gave up 4 bases, with 5 bases separating them. Germline loops: CDR1 SEHNR, CDR2 FQNEAQ (reference sequence). CDR3 DNA sequence: TGTGCCAGCAGCTTAAACTTAGAGACCCAGTACTTC. This encodes CASSLNLETQYF.

The chain uses TRBV6-2 or TRBV6-3 and TRBJ1-5; TRBD1 aligns across 8 bases. The J segment lost 6 bases and the V segment lost 6 bases, leaving 7 bases of the junction unmatched. Germline V CDR1 and CDR2: MNHEY, SVGEGT. The CDR3 length is 14 residues. The DNA for the CDR3 is TGTGCCAGCAGAGATAACAGGGGGGCTCAGCCCCAGCATTTT. It translates to CASRDNRGAQPQHF.